The 5 T cell receptor beta chains listed next were all sequenced from one sample in a study of CD8+ T cells in alopecia areata. cDNA prepared by RNA extraction and subsequent reverse transcription served as the template for sequencing. Profiling relied on immunoSEQ multiplex PCR, and the TCRdb table lists in-frame clones only, not all of them. The specimen has about 110,000 clones, none found just once. The sequenced sample was lesional skin. The origin of the receptors is a C3H/HeJ mouse with alopecia areata. As its MHC haplotype, the strain has H2-k.

Comment on this clone: The listed TCRdb protein conflicts with the DNA translation at residue 11, and the protein shown is translated directly from the DNA. The listed genes are named as in mouse. With the read ending 3 residues before the CDR3 end, the germline J gene is used to fill in that end. Other DNA sequences in this sample translate to the same CDR3. The chain combines TRBV19 with TRBJ1-6; TRBD1 matches 7 bases. TRBJ1-6 is an open reading frame, and its role is uncertain. This CDR3 has 14 amino acids. Trimming took 1 base from V and 8 from J; bases not matched to a gene: 3. From germline, CDR1 is FNHDT and CDR2 SITEND (reference sequence). The CDR3 bases that were read are TGTGCCAGCAGTATACGCCAGGGGGATTCGCCC. This sequence encodes CASSIRQGDSP. The entire CDR3 protein is CASSIRQGDSPLYF.

In regard to this clone: The germline and genes are mouse ones. The read is 4 residues too short to cover the CDR3 end, so that end is filled in from the germline J gene. The genes are TRBV13-1 and TRBJ2-5, with no clear D. Germline lookup yields CDR1 NSHNY and CDR2 SYGAGN. The CDR3 runs 13 residues. CDR3 DNA, as far as it was read: TGTGCCAGCAGTGAAGTAAGGGAAGAC. Protein sequence: CASSEVRED. The whole CDR3 is CASSEVREDTQYF.

Concerning this clone: Gene names denote mouse genes. The CDR3 extends 4 residues past the end of the read, so its final part is completed from the germline J gene. This chain uses TRBV13-3 with TRBJ1-1; a weak D match, TRBD1 (6 bases). Between the trimmed V and J ends, which lost 4 bases and 4 bases, there was a span of 14 bases. CDR1 NNHDY and CDR2 SYVADS come from the germline V gene. This CDR3 is built from 14 residues. CDR3 amino acids: CASSRAGEGTEVFF. The sequenced CDR3 bases are TGTGCCAGCAGTAGGGCAGGGGAAGGCACA.

This clone was counted only a few times. The listed genes are named as in mouse. CDR3 in amino acids: CASKGGLGSSQNTLYF. CDR3 DNA (partial): TGTGCCAGCAAGGGGGGACTGGGGTCTAGTCAAAAC. The J gene is TRBJ2-4, the V gene TRBV13-3, with 10 bases aligning to TRBD2. The missing CDR3 end, 4 residues past where the read stops, is filled in from the germline J gene. V lost 6 bases and J lost 0; bases outside the gene matches: 7. This CDR3 spans 16 amino acids. CDR1 and CDR2 (germline): NNHDY, SYVADS. Looking up the rest from reference TRBV13-3 and TRBJ2-4 gives the full variable domain: EAAVTQSPRSKVAVTGGKVTLSCHQTNNHDYMYWYRQDTGHGLRLIHYSYVADSTEKGDIPDGYKASRPSQENFSLILELASLSQTAVYFCASKGGLGSSQNTLYFGAGTRLSVL.

Regarding this clone: Gene names follow the mouse nomenclature. The read terminates 4 residues ahead of where the CDR3 ends, so the germline J gene completes it. The rearrangement uses TRBV13-3 and TRBJ2-5; 9 nucleotides agree with TRBD2. The CDR3 runs to 16 residues. V shed 0 bases, J shed 3 bases, and the junction held 5 bases outside the gene matches. CDR1 is NNHDY, CDR2 SYVADS, per germline. CDR3 sequence reads: CASSDAETGGQDTQYF. The CDR3 DNA, read in part, is TGTGCCAGCAGTGATGCGGAGACTGGGGGTCAAGAC.